This entry describes one T cell receptor beta chain. What it binds is unknown. The record originates from a study of T-cell memory formation after mild COVID-19. Study-wide results and limits: Cross-reactive memory seemingly joined, as some responding clones were found in pre-infection memory.

TCRdb analysed the 5' RACE reads with MiXCR anew, one entry per CDR3 protein. The table has 550,000 to 650,000 distinct CDR3 sequences, approximately 15% seen once. Sequencing was carried out using PBMCs or a T cell subset sorted from them (not recorded which). The source of this sequence is an adult woman who had mild COVID-19 (a few samples of this study predate the infection). Cell type and time point are not known.

The CDR3 coding sequence is TGTGCCAGCAGTTACTCGACGACTAGCGGGACCTACGAGCAGTACTTC. Translation: CASSYSTTSGTYEQYF. The chain combines TRBV6-5 with TRBJ2-7, with 11 bases that match TRBD2. Trimming cost V 0 bases and J 2 bases; bases outside gene matches: 3. Germline V gene sequence: CDR1 MNHEY, CDR2 SVGAGI. The CDR3 has 16 amino acids.